Following are 28 T cell receptor beta chains from one sample sequenced in a study of blood T cells in healthy people across ages. Using a J-beta primer mix together with a sample-barcoded 5' primer, a second PCR was run for about 6 to 12 cycles. TCRdb reprocessed the 5' RACE reads with MiXCR, giving one entry per CDR3 protein. Of 950,000 to 1,200,000 distinct CDR3 sequences in the sample, less than 45% are singletons; the top ten hold around 14%. Input material: blood. These receptors were taken from a young man in good health.

This clonotype was detected only once. V and J are TRBV9 and TRBJ1-2; D ambiguous. The CDR3 is 13 residues long. Trimming pared 0 bases from V and 10 bases from J, leaving 13 bases between. Germline values: CDR1 SGDLS, CDR2 YYNGEE. CDR3 sequence (DNA): TGTGCCAGCAGCGTAGACACGGAGAATGTCTACACCTTC. Its protein product is CASSVDTENVYTF.

This clonotype has a handful of counts. This chain connects TRBV3-1 to TRBJ2-3; D may be TRBD2 (7 bases). Between the trimmed V and J ends, which lost 1 base and 1 base, there was a span of 15 bases. This CDR3 is 17 amino acids long. Germline assignment: CDR1 LGHDT and CDR2 YNNKEL (reference sequence). CDR3 region: CASSQAIRGAGTDTQYF. In nucleotides, the CDR3 is TGTGCCAGCAGCCAAGCCATCCGGGGGGCCGGCACAGATACGCAGTATTTT.

This clonotype turned up a few times. This chain uses TRBV7-9 with TRBJ2-3; perhaps D is TRBD1 or TRBD2 (5 bases each). CDR1 is SEHNR and CDR2 is FQNEAQ in the germline V gene (reference sequence). CDR3 length: 16 residues. V was pared by 5 bases and J by 4 bases, with 19 bases between. The CDR3 protein is CASSPPSHGAADTQYF. The CDR3 region has the DNA TGTGCCAGCAGCCCCCCATCGCACGGGGCCGCAGATACGCAGTATTTT.

This clonotype has a handful of counts. This chain uses TRBV20-1 with TRBJ2-1, with D unclear. Germline CDR1 is DFQATT and CDR2 is SNEGSKA (reference sequence). Trimming stripped 8 bases from V and 6 bases from J, with 20 bases between. This CDR3 has 14 amino acids. Here the CDR3 reads CSPRTLKIGNEQFF. DNA of the CDR3: TGCAGTCCCCGGACCCTCAAAATCGGCAATGAGCAGTTCTTC.

This clonotype turned up a few times. The chain is built from TRBV5-8 and TRBJ2-7; no clear D gene. Germline V lookup: CDR1 SGHTS, CDR2 YDEGEE. CDR3 length: 12 residues. V shed 1 base and J shed 7 bases, with 9 bases lying between them. Here the CDR3 DNA reads TGTGCCAGCAGCTTGAACGCTCGAGAGCAGTACTTC. Translation: CASSLNAREQYF.

The V and J genes are TRBV4-2 and TRBJ2-7, with D possibly being TRBD1 (6 bases). The germline V and J ends were trimmed by 4 bases and 1 base, with 14 bases remaining between them. CDR1 LGHNA and CDR2 YNFKEQ come from the germline V gene. The CDR3 spans 15 residues. The CDR3 DNA reads as TGTGCCAGCAGCCCAGGGGAGTCAACTTCCTACGAGCAGTACTTC. Translation: CASSPGESTSYEQYF.

CDR3 amino acids: CASSLSGQFGNTIYF. Written as DNA, the CDR3 is TGTGCCAGCAGTTTAAGCGGGCAGTTTGGAAACACCATATATTTT. V gene TRBV28 combines with J gene TRBJ1-3, with unresolved D. Germline V CDR1 and CDR2: MDHEN, SYDVKM. The CDR3 totals 15 residues. V was cut by 2 bases and J by 3 bases, with 11 bases left in between.

The rearrangement links TRBV7-3 to TRBJ1-1; no clear D gene. CDR1 and CDR2 from the germline V gene are SGHTA and FQGTGA. Trimming left V 5 bases short and J 0 bases short, with 16 bases between. The CDR3 runs to 16 residues. The chain's CDR3 is CASSREAGLMNTEAFF. The CDR3, as DNA: TGTGCCAGCAGCCGAGAGGCAGGACTGATGAACACTGAAGCTTTCTTT.

The V gene is TRBV20-1, the J gene TRBJ1-1, with a tentative D call TRBD1 (5 bases). CDR1 and CDR2 (germline): DFQATT, SNEGSKA (reference sequence). There are 13 residues in the CDR3. Trimming shortened V by 2 bases and J by 1 base, and 8 bases separated the two germline ends. The CDR3 reads CSARWTQNTEAFF. The CDR3 region has the DNA TGCAGTGCTAGATGGACACAGAACACTGAAGCTTTCTTT.

J is TRBJ2-7 and V is TRBV21-1; the table names TRBD2, a call not compared with the DNA. TRBV21-1 corresponds to a pseudogene. The CDR3 has 13 residues. Here the CDR3 DNA reads TGTGCCATCAATCCGTCGGAGGACTACGAGCAGTACTTC. Translation: CAINPSEDYEQYF.

With regard to this clonotype: This may arise from a read error, as a much more abundant clone is one base away. This sequence joins TRBV11-2 and TRBJ2-7; maybe TRBD2 (5 bases). The CDR3 sequence is 14 residues long. V was trimmed by 0 bases and J by 7 bases, leaving 13 bases between them. CDR1 SGHAT and CDR2 FQNNGV come from the germline V gene. The CDR3 is CASSLDRLNNEQYF. The CDR3 DNA reads as TGTGCCAGCAGCTTAGATAGACTAAACAATGAGCAGTACTTC.

Remarks on this clonotype: The CDR3 ends on some other residue instead of the conserved phenylalanine or tryptophan, so this is likely a read error. The DNA of the CDR3 is TGTGCCAGCAGTTTAAAGGGTACGAGTCAGCCCCAGCATTTG. It encodes CASSLKGTSQPQHL. V is TRBV27 and J is TRBJ1-5; unclear D gene. The CDR3 length is 14 residues. Deletions cut 2 bases from V and 6 bases from J, with 11 bases between. CDR1 and CDR2 (germline): MNHEY, SMNVEV (reference sequence).

In this sample, this clonotype turned up many times. V gene TRBV9 combines with J gene TRBJ2-3, with 7 nucleotides matching TRBD2. J gave up 1 base and V 1 base, and 0 bases lay outside the gene matches. Germline CDR1 SGDLS, CDR2 YYNGEE. The CDR3 has 14 residues. The CDR3 DNA sequence: TGTGCCAGCAGCGTACTAGCGGGCACAGATACGCAGTATTTT. Translation: CASSVLAGTDTQYF. Using reference TRBV9 and TRBJ2-3 for the parts outside the CDR3, the full variable domain is DSGVTQTPKHLITATGQRVTLRCSPRSGDLSVYWYQQSLDQGLQFLIQYYNGEERAKGNILERFSAQQFPDLHSELNLSSLELGDSALYFCASSVLAGTDTQYFGPGTRLTVL.

V is TRBV2 and J is TRBJ2-7; maybe TRBD1 (5 bases). Trimming took 9 bases from V and 6 from J, leaving 9 bases between them. This CDR3 is built from 10 residues. Germline CDR1 is SNHLY and CDR2 is FYNNEI. CDR3 in DNA: TGTGCCAGTGTAGGGGTCGAGCAGTACTTC. Protein: CASVGVEQYF.

V is TRBV11-2 and J is TRBJ2-3; 11 bases match TRBD2. Trimming at V came to 1 base and at J to 2 bases, leaving 8 bases not matched to a gene. Germline V gene data show CDR1 as SGHAT and CDR2 as FQNNGV. The CDR3 totals 18 residues. The CDR3 reads CASSLGRLAGGLTDTQYF. CDR3 bases: TGTGCCAGCAGCTTAGGTCGCCTAGCGGGGGGCCTCACAGATACGCAGTATTTT.

Only a few counts were recorded for this clonotype. V and J are TRBV6-5 and TRBJ1-2, with TRBD1 matching over 7 bases. The CDR3 contains 15 residues. Trimming at V came to 0 bases and at J to 4 bases, leaving 5 bases not matched to a gene. Germline V gives CDR1 MNHEY, CDR2 SVGAGI. The DNA of the CDR3 is TGTGCCAGCAGTTACTCAGGGACAGTTACCTATGGCTACACCTTC. It codes for CASSYSGTVTYGYTF.

The rearrangement links TRBV4-1 to TRBJ2-5, with 9 bases lining up with TRBD1. This CDR3 is built from 17 residues. The germline CDR1 and CDR2 sequences are MGHRA and YSYEKL. The trim removed 6 bases at V and 5 bases at J, leaving 16 bases unmatched. CDR3 nucleotides: TGCGCCAGCAGTAAGGAAGTGGGGGACAGGGTCGACGAGACCCAGTACTTC. Its translation: CASSKEVGDRVDETQYF.

The chain employs TRBV6-6 and TRBJ2-5, with D maybe TRBD2 (6 bases). The DNA end favors TRBJ2-7, so the J call may be wrong. CDR1 MNHNY and CDR2 SVGAGI come from the germline V gene (reference sequence). The CDR3 has 13 residues. This CDR3 is CASSPWGAYEQYF. The CDR3 DNA sequence: TGTGCCAGCAGTCCCTGGGGGGCCTACGAGCAGTACTTC.

This clonotype was picked up a small number of times. CDR3 sequence: CAISSESSNQPQHF. The CDR3 bases are TGTGCCATCAGTTCAGAGTCTAGCAATCAGCCCCAGCATTTT. The chain combines TRBV10-3 with TRBJ1-5; D is unclear. There are 14 residues in the CDR3. Germline V gene sequence: CDR1 ENHRY, CDR2 SYGVKD. The V end was cut by 5 bases, the J end by 0 bases, with 8 bases between.

The chain links TRBV18 to TRBJ2-7; D may be TRBD1 (5 bases). The CDR3 is 15 amino acids. CDR1 and CDR2 (germline): KGHSH, LQKENI. With 3 bases removed from V and 1 base from J, the gap between germline ends came to 13 bases. The CDR3 DNA sequence: TGTGCCAGCTCACCGAAACGGCAGGGATCCTACGAGCAGTACTTC. It codes for CASSPKRQGSYEQYF. The full variable domain, its missing parts supplied by reference TRBV18 and TRBJ2-7, is NAGVMQNPRHLVRRRGQEARLRCSPMKGHSHVYWYRQLPEEGLKFMVYLQKENIIDESGMPKERFSAEFPKEGPSILRIQQVVRGDSAAYFCASSPKRQGSYEQYFGPGTRLTVT.

Of note for this clonotype: A junction end diverges from the germline sequence, so it may reflect a read error. This chain links TRBV14 with TRBJ1-1, with D unresolved. This CDR3 comprises 15 residues. Per germline, CDR1 SGHDN and CDR2 FVKESK. The CDR3 loop is CVSSHSRHLNTEAFF. Written as DNA, the CDR3 is TGTGTCAGCAGCCATTCTCGGCATTTGAACACTGAAGCTTTCTTT.

CDR3 residues: CASSLGIHTYEQYF. As DNA, the CDR3 is TGTGCCAGCAGTCTGGGGATACATACCTACGAGCAGTACTTC. The chain joins TRBV27 to TRBJ2-7; D is unclear. With 5 bases removed from V and 2 bases from J, the gap between germline ends came to 13 bases. CDR3 length: 14 residues. Germline CDR1 and CDR2: MNHEY and SMNVEV (reference sequence).

This clonotype was observed a handful of times. The rearrangement links TRBV4-3 to TRBJ1-1, with 10 positions matching TRBD1. CDR3 length: 15 residues. The germline V gene has CDR1 LGHNA and CDR2 YSLEER. V was pared by 3 bases and J by 5 bases, with 6 bases of the junction left unmatched. The CDR3 region has the DNA TGCGCCAGCAGCCACGTTGGACAGGGGGTGACTGAAGCTTTCTTT. Translated: CASSHVGQGVTEAFF.

This clonotype was seen only a few times. The V and J genes are TRBV2 and TRBJ2-2, with TRBD1 matching over 8 bases. V dropped 6 bases and J dropped 7; count of bases not matched to a gene: 7. CDR3 length: 14 residues. Germline V gene lookup returns CDR1 SNHLY and CDR2 FYNNEI. The CDR3 region is CASRSNRGNGELFF. The CDR3 nucleotides are TGTGCCAGCAGATCGAACAGGGGGAACGGGGAGCTGTTTTTT. Supplemented by reference TRBV2 and TRBJ2-2, the full variable domain reads EPEVTQTPSHQVTQMGQEVILRCVPISNHLYFYWYRQILGQKVEFLVSFYNNEISEKSEIFDDQFSVERPDGSNFTLKIRSTKLEDSAMYFCASRSNRGNGELFFGEGSRLTVL.

The chain has TRBV20-1 and TRBJ2-5; 12 positions match TRBD2. CDR3 size: 15 residues. Unmatched junction bases numbered 5, after V lost 5 bases and J lost 1 base. Germline V lookup: CDR1 DFQATT, CDR2 SNEGSKA (reference sequence). CDR3: CSAATSGGRQETQYF. In nucleotides, the CDR3 is TGCAGTGCTGCGACTAGCGGGGGCCGCCAAGAGACCCAGTACTTC.

V usage is TRBV7-2 and J usage is TRBJ1-2; D gene unclear. V was shortened by 2 bases and J by 10 bases, with 14 bases between the two germline ends. The CDR3 loop spans 13 amino acids. Germline lookup yields CDR1 SGHTA and CDR2 FQGNSA. The CDR3 here is CASSLTTASDYTF. DNA of the CDR3: TGTGCCAGCAGCTTAACAACAGCCTCTGACTACACCTTC.

This clonotype came up once. V and J are TRBV10-3 and TRBJ1-1, with D tentatively TRBD1 (5 bases). Trimming removed 3 bases from V and 1 base from J, with 12 bases in between. Germline CDR1 is ENHRY and CDR2 is SYGVKD. CDR3 length equals 15 residues. The CDR3 nucleotides read TGTGCCATCAGTGATGGGACGGGAGAGAACACTGAAGCTTTCTTT. This gives the protein CAISDGTGENTEAFF.

This clonotype has just a few counts. This rearrangement joins TRBV20-1 to TRBJ1-2; D perhaps matches TRBD1 (6 bases). The germline CDR1 and CDR2 sequences are DFQATT and SNEGSKA (reference sequence). This CDR3 spans 13 amino acids. V lost 5 bases to trimming and J lost 8 bases, with 18 bases between them. The CDR3 sequence is CSAGRGGDGGYTF. The CDR3 DNA follows: TGCAGTGCTGGGCGAGGGGGGGATGGGGGCTACACCTTC.